The rows below give T cell receptor beta chains drawn from one sample of a study of blood T cells in healthy people across ages. One entry per CDR3 protein results from TCRdb running MiXCR on the 5' RACE reads. The sample shows 1.5 million to 2 million distinct CDR3 sequences, approximately 32% of them seen only once. Sequences were obtained from blood. The receptors come from a woman in her thirties in good health. Each CDR3 is given with its conserved first and last residue. A D gene is named only where the DNA matches it firmly. Clone size is given for some rows only: seen once, a few or many times, or a class if the clone is expanded.

V gene	clone size	J gene	D gene	CDR3 protein	CDR3 DNA
TRBV7-9	-	TRBJ1-5	-	CASSSSSDSHPNQPQHF	TGTGCCAGCAGCTCGTCCTCGGACAGTCACCCCAATCAGCCCCAGCATTTT
TRBV4-1	-	TRBJ2-7	TRBD2	CASSLMTSGGHEQYF	TGCGCCAGCAGCCTTATGACTAGCGGGGGCCACGAGCAGTACTTC
TRBV15	few	TRBJ2-1	-	CATSREEQRTYNEQFF	TGTGCCACCAGCAGAGAAGAGCAGCGGACCTACAATGAGCAGTTCTTC
TRBV20-1	few	TRBJ2-1	-	CSAKNRVTYNEQFF	TGCAGTGCGAAAAACAGGGTAACCTACAATGAGCAGTTCTTC
TRBV2	-	TRBJ2-1	TRBD2	CASSELGGRKYNEQFF	TGTGCCAGCAGTGAATTAGGCGGGAGGAAATACAATGAGCAGTTCTTC
TRBV12-3/TRBV12-4	-	TRBJ2-1	-	CASSSLLAPNEQFF	TGTGCCAGCAGTTCCCTCCTAGCACCTAATGAGCAGTTCTTC
TRBV7-3	few	TRBJ2-2	TRBD2	CASSLVAGGSTGELFF	TGTGCCAGCAGCTTGGTGGCGGGGGGTAGCACCGGGGAGCTGTTTTTT
TRBV27	-	TRBJ2-7	TRBD2	CASGPAAGAYEQYF	TGTGCCAGCGGGCCTGCCGCGGGGGCCTACGAGCAGTACTTC
TRBV27	-	TRBJ1-1	-	CASSLQSLAAEAFF	TGTGCCAGCAGTTTACAATCTTTAGCAGCTGAAGCTTTCTTT
TRBV10-1	-	TRBJ2-5	TRBD1	CASSDARTGAQETQYF	TGCGCCAGCAGTGATGCCCGGACAGGGGCCCAAGAGACCCAGTACTTC
TRBV6-1	-	TRBJ2-1	TRBD2	CASSVSGGAHEQFF	TGTGCCAGCAGTGTTAGCGGGGGGGCGCATGAGCAGTTCTTC
TRBV10-3	-	TRBJ2-2	-	CAISDATGSSPNKRPLNTGELFF	TGTGCCATCAGTGACGCGACAGGCAGTAGCCCGAACAAACGACCCTTGAACACCGGGGAGCTGTTTTTT
TRBV6-1	-	TRBJ2-1	-	CASSEADYSYNEQFF	TGTGCCAGCAGTGAAGCGGACTACTCCTACAATGAGCAGTTCTTC
TRBV29-1	few	TRBJ1-2	-	CSVDTGTAMNGYTF	TGCAGCGTTGACACAGGGACGGCCATGAATGGCTACACCTTC